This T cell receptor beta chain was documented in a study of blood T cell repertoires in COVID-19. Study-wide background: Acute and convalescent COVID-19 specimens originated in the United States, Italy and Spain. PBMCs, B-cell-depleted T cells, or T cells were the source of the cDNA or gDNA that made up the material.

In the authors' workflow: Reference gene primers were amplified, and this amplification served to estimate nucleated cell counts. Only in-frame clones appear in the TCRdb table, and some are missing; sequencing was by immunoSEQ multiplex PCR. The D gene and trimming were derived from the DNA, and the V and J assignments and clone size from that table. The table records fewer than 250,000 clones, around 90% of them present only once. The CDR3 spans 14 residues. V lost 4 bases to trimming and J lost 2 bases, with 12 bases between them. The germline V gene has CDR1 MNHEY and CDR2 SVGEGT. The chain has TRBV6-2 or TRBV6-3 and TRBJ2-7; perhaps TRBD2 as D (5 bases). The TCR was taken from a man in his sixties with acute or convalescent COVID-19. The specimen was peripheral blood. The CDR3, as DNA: TGTGCCAGCAGTTTACAGAGGAGGCCCTACGAGCAGTACTTC. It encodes CASSLQRRPYEQYF.